A single sample gave rise to the 24 T cell receptor beta chains below, sequenced in a study of PD-1 blockade in classical Hodgkin lymphoma. All trial patients relapsed after autologous stem cell transplantation. Data came from immunoSEQ multiplex PCR; TCRdb stores just in-frame clones and leaves some out. Of tens of thousands of clones listed, 60% to 85% were seen once; the top ten hold 20% to 25%. This specimen consisted of peripheral blood mononuclear cells (PBMCs), obtained before the second cycle of nivolumab. The receptors derive from a human donor with classical Hodgkin lymphoma.

This chain connects TRBV14 to TRBJ2-5; 9 bases match TRBD1. Losses at the gene ends were 5 bases for V and 2 bases for J; bases not matched to a gene: 9. Per the germline V gene, CDR1 is SGHDN and CDR2 is FVKESK. The CDR3 spans 16 residues. The CDR3 loop reads CASSDMYRGRQETQYF. CDR3 in DNA: TGTGCCAGCAGCGACATGTACAGGGGGCGGCAAGAGACCCAGTACTTC.

The chain combines TRBV7-9 with TRBJ1-4; tentative D call: TRBD1 (6 bases). CDR1 and CDR2 (germline): SEHNR, FQNEAQ (reference sequence). V was trimmed by 11 bases and J by 0 bases, leaving 13 bases between them. The CDR3 runs 14 residues. The CDR3 protein is CAGGGPATNEKLFF. DNA for the CDR3: TGTGCCGGAGGGGGGCCTGCAACTAATGAAAAACTGTTTTTT.

The chain couples TRBV30 to TRBJ1-3, with unresolved D. Deletions cut 3 bases from V and 7 bases from J, with 10 bases between. Per the germline V gene, CDR1 is GTSNPN and CDR2 is SVGIG (reference sequence). The CDR3 is made up of 12 amino acids. CDR3 nucleotides: TGTGCCTGGAGAGGCAGTTATAACACCATATATTTT. It translates to CAWRGSYNTIYF.

This sequence joins TRBV29-1 and TRBJ1-2; D perhaps matches TRBD1 (5 bases). Trimming took off 5 bases at V and 4 bases at J, with 20 bases between the two ends. The CDR3 length is 15 residues. The germline CDR1 and CDR2 sequences are SQVTM and ANQGSEA. DNA of the CDR3: TGCAGCGTTAGTTCAAGGGACGGATTCCTCTATGGCTACACCTTC. Its translation is CSVSSRDGFLYGYTF. Filled out from reference TRBV29-1 and TRBJ1-2, the complete variable domain reads SAVISQKPSRDICQRGTSLTIQCQVDSQVTMMFWYRQQPGQSLTLIATANQGSEATYESGFVIDKFPISRPNLTFSTLTVSNMSPEDSSIYLCSVSSRDGFLYGYTFGSGTRLTVV.

This sequence joins TRBV28 and TRBJ2-7; 11 bases align to TRBD2. V lost 5 bases, J lost 5 bases, and 11 bases stayed unmatched. This CDR3 has 16 residues. Germline V gene data show CDR1 as MDHEN and CDR2 as SYDVKM. CDR3: CASSPTSGSKAHEQYF. The CDR3 region has the DNA TGTGCCAGCAGTCCAACTAGCGGGAGTAAGGCCCACGAGCAGTACTTC.

The V gene is TRBV11-3, the J gene TRBJ2-7; 8 bases line up with TRBD2. Germline CDR1 SGHNT, CDR2 YENEEA. V shed 7 bases and J 5 bases; nucleotides not matched to a gene: 7. The CDR3 covers 13 residues. This CDR3 is CASTRGGMNEQYF. CDR3 nucleotides: TGTGCCAGCACTCGGGGGGGTATGAACGAGCAGTACTTC. Using reference TRBV11-3 and TRBJ2-7 for the parts outside the CDR3, the full variable domain is EAGVVQSPRYKIIEKKQPVAFWCNPISGHNTLYWYLQNLGQGPELLIRYENEEAVDDSQLPKDRFSAERLKGVDSTLKIQPAELGDSAVYLCASTRGGMNEQYFGPGTRLTVT.

The V and J genes are TRBV7-3 and TRBJ1-1; unclear D gene. The CDR3 has 15 residues. CDR1 is SGHTA, CDR2 FQGTGA, per germline. V gave up 5 bases and J gave up 0 bases, with 13 bases separating them. CDR3: CASSPLITLNTEAFF. CDR3 in DNA: TGTGCCAGCAGCCCCCTGATTACCTTGAACACTGAAGCTTTCTTT.

The rearrangement joins TRBV9 to TRBJ2-3, with 9 bases aligning to TRBD2. Germline values: CDR1 SGDLS, CDR2 YYNGEE. The CDR3 has 18 residues. The V gene end was trimmed by 3 bases and the J gene end by 2 bases; junction bases not matched to a gene: 13. CDR3 residues: CASSASPPLAGFTDTQYF. CDR3 DNA: TGTGCCAGCAGCGCGAGCCCCCCACTAGCGGGTTTCACAGATACGCAGTATTTT.

The rearrangement joins TRBV5-4 to TRBJ1-3; 10 nucleotides agree with TRBD1. CDR3 length equals 16 residues. Germline V gene lookup returns CDR1 SGHNT and CDR2 YYREEE (reference sequence). V gave up 0 bases and J gave up 7 bases; unmatched junction bases: 7. The CDR3 protein is CASSLGQGAPGNTIYF. CDR3 bases: TGTGCCAGCAGCTTGGGACAGGGGGCCCCGGGGAACACCATATATTTT.

V usage is TRBV15 and J usage is TRBJ1-3, with unresolved D. The CDR3 is made up of 14 amino acids. Per the germline V gene, CDR1 is LNHNV and CDR2 is YYDKDF (reference sequence). V was clipped by 2 bases and J by 0 bases, with 5 bases between them. The CDR3 is CATSRRSSGNTIYF. Written as DNA, the CDR3 is TGTGCCACCAGCAGACGGAGCTCTGGAAACACCATATATTTT.

The V call is TRBV5-4, the J call TRBJ2-5; the match to TRBD1 covers 9 bases. The CDR3 has 13 residues. The ends lost 7 bases at V and 5 bases at J; junction bases unmatched: 6. Per the germline V gene, CDR1 is SGHNT and CDR2 is YYREEE (reference sequence). CDR3 coding DNA: TGTGCCAGCGGGGGACAGGGAATGGAGACCCAGTACTTC. It is translated as CASGGQGMETQYF.

The gene calls are TRBV7-3 and TRBJ2-7, with TRBD2 matching 9 bases. The CDR3 spans 15 residues. V shed 2 bases and J 2 bases; nucleotides not matched to a gene: 4. In germline, CDR1 is SGHTA, CDR2 FQGTGA. Here the CDR3 reads CASSLQTSGPYEQYF. The CDR3 DNA follows: TGTGCCAGCAGCTTACAGACTAGCGGCCCCTACGAGCAGTACTTC.

The V gene is TRBV7-3, the J gene TRBJ2-3; TRBD1 matches at 9 bases. CDR1 is SGHTA and CDR2 is FQGTGA in the germline V gene. The CDR3 totals 15 residues. With 5 bases clipped from V and 3 bases from J, the junction kept 6 bases outside the gene matches. The DNA of the CDR3 is TGTGCCAGCAGCCCACAGGGGGCGCAGACAGATACGCAGTATTTT. It specifies CASSPQGAQTDTQYF.

Concerning this clone: The sample contains more than one DNA sequence encoding this CDR3. The rearrangement uses TRBV18 and TRBJ1-3; no reliable D call. Germline loops: CDR1 KGHSH, CDR2 LQKENI. The CDR3 has 15 residues. Trimming cost V 3 bases and J 0 bases, with 9 bases left between them. The CDR3 region is CASSPRRDSGNTIYF. DNA for the CDR3: TGTGCCAGCTCACCCCGGAGGGACTCTGGAAACACCATATATTTT.

The gene calls are TRBV19 and TRBJ1-2, with no clear D. This CDR3 has 16 residues. Germline assignment: CDR1 LNHDA and CDR2 SQIVND (reference sequence). The germline V and J ends were trimmed by 1 base and 4 bases, with 16 bases remaining between them. CDR3 bases: TGTGCCAGTAGTATAGTTCGGGGAGGGCGCCGCTATGGCTACACCTTC. Its protein is CASSIVRGGRRYGYTF.

The V and J genes are TRBV7-2 and TRBJ1-5; unclear D gene. The CDR3 has 12 residues. The V gene's germline CDR1 is SGHTA and CDR2 FQGNSA. The V end was cut by 5 bases, the J end by 7 bases, with 9 bases between. CDR3 nucleotide sequence: TGTGCCAGCAGCGAACAAGGCCAGCCCCAGCATTTT. Translating it yields CASSEQGQPQHF. Drawing the rest from reference TRBV7-2 and TRBJ1-5, the complete variable domain is GAGVSQSPSNKVTEKGKDVELRCDPISGHTALYWYRQSLGQGLEFLIYFQGNSAPDKSGLPSDRFSAERTGGSVSTLTIQRTQQEDSAVYLCASSEQGQPQHFGDGTRLSIL.

The chain combines TRBV7-9 with TRBJ1-1; D is uncertain. Per the germline V gene, CDR1 is SEHNR and CDR2 is FQNEAQ (reference sequence). This CDR3 has 16 residues. V lost 5 bases, J lost 3 bases, and 19 bases lay in between. The CDR3 bases are TGTGCCAGCAGCCCGCAGAAAATGGTGTGGGACACTGAAGCTTTCTTT. It codes for CASSPQKMVWDTEAFF.

The chain uses TRBV13 and TRBJ1-1, with unresolved D. Germline V gives CDR1 PRHDT, CDR2 FYEKMQ (reference sequence). The CDR3 sequence is 16 residues long. The V end was cut by 2 bases, the J end by 4 bases, with 17 bases between. CDR3 coding DNA: TGTGCCAGCAGCTTACGCATGAGCGGGGAGCGCACTGAAGCTTTCTTT. Translation: CASSLRMSGERTEAFF.

The chain has TRBV2 and TRBJ2-7; D is possibly TRBD1 (5 bases). The germline gives CDR1 SNHLY, CDR2 FYNNEI. CDR3 size: 15 residues. The V end was cut by 3 bases, the J end by 2 bases, with 14 bases between. The CDR3 DNA follows: TGTGCCAGCAGTGAGGGGCGCACGGTCGCCTACGAGCAGTACTTC. Encoded protein: CASSEGRTVAYEQYF.

The rearrangement joins TRBV10-3 to TRBJ1-2; perhaps TRBD1 as D (5 bases). Germline lookup yields CDR1 ENHRY and CDR2 SYGVKD. The V gene lost 6 bases and the J gene lost 2 bases, with 10 bases spanning the gap. The CDR3 covers 13 residues. As DNA, the CDR3 is TGTGCCATCAGCTCACAGGACAACTATGGCTACACCTTC. This translates into CAISSQDNYGYTF.

The chain employs TRBV5-1 and TRBJ1-1; TRBD1 aligns across 8 bases. The V gene end was trimmed by 3 bases and the J gene end by 4 bases; junction bases not matched to a gene: 8. CDR3 length: 15 amino acids. The germline CDR1 and CDR2 sequences are SGHRS and YFSETQ. The CDR3 nucleotides are TGCGCCAGCAGCTCAACGAATACAGGGGGCACTGAAGCTTTCTTT. This codes for CASSSTNTGGTEAFF.

The rearrangement uses TRBV7-2 and TRBJ1-2; D gene uncertain. This CDR3 is built from 14 residues. Germline CDR1 reads SGHTA; CDR2 reads FQGNSA. The ends were cut back, 5 bases at V and 5 bases at J, with 15 bases in the middle. DNA of the CDR3: TGTGCCAGCAGCCCTCGTCGGGCGGAATATGGCTACACCTTC. Translated: CASSPRRAEYGYTF.

This clone was detected once. The chain couples TRBV6-5 to TRBJ1-2; D not resolved. Deletions cut 5 bases from V and 8 bases from J, with 9 bases between. Germline V gene data show CDR1 as MNHEY and CDR2 as SVGAGI. This CDR3 comprises 11 residues. The CDR3 nucleotides are TGTGCCAGCAGTGACCCGTTGGGCTACACCTTC. Protein sequence: CASSDPLGYTF.

The rearrangement uses TRBV10-3 and TRBJ1-2; 7 bases match TRBD1. In germline, CDR1 is ENHRY, CDR2 SYGVKD. V was pared by 2 bases and J by 0 bases, with 6 bases of the junction left unmatched. The CDR3 is 16 residues long. CDR3 region: CAISERPGTANYGYTF. For the CDR3, the DNA is TGTGCCATCAGTGAGCGCCCCGGGACAGCTAACTATGGCTACACCTTC.